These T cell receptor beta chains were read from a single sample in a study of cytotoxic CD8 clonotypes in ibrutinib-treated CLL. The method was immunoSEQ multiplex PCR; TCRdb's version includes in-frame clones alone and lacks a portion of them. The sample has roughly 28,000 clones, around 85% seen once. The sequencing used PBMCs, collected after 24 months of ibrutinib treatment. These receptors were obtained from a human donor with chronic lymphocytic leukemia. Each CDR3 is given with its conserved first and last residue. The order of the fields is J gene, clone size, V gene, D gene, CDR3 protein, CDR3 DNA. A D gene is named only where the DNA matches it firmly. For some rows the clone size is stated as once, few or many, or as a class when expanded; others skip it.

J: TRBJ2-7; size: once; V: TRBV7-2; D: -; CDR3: CASSYDSSVSYEQYF; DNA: TGTGCCAGCAGCTACGACAGTAGCGTTTCCTACGAGCAGTACTTC
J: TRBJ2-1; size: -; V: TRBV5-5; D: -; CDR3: CASSNQAGHSYNEQFF; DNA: TGTGCCAGCAGCAACCAAGCGGGTCACTCCTACAATGAGCAGTTCTTC
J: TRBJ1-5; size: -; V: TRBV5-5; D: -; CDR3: CASSLSGQGPGQPQHF; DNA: TGTGCCAGCAGCTTATCGGGTCAGGGTCCCGGCCAGCCCCAGCATTTT
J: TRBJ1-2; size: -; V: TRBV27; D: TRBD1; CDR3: CASSFGLDRGNYGYTF; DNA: TGTGCCAGCAGTTTTGGATTAGACAGGGGAAACTATGGCTACACCTTC
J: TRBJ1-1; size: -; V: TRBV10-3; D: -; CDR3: CAISEFSQEQNTEAFF; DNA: TGTGCCATCAGTGAGTTCTCTCAGGAGCAGAACACTGAAGCTTTCTTT
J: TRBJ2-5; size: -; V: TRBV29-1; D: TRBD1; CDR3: CSVGSSGGIGETQYF; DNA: TGCAGCGTTGGGTCCTCAGGGGGCATCGGAGAGACCCAGTACTTC
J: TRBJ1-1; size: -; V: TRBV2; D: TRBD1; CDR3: CASRPGTGGTEAFF; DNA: TGTGCCAGCAGGCCTGGGACAGGGGGCACTGAAGCTTTCTTT
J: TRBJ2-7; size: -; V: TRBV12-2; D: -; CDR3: CASRLAVGHYTYEQYF; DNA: TGTGCAAGTCGCTTAGCGGTCGGGCACTATACCTACGAGCAGTACTTC
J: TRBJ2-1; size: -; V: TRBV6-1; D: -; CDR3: CASSEPDSYSYNEQFF; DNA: TGTGCCAGCAGTGAACCGGACAGCTACTCCTACAATGAGCAGTTCTTC
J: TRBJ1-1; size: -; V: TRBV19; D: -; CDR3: CASRWGRAKNTEAFF; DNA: TGTGCCAGTAGATGGGGCAGGGCGAAGAACACTGAAGCTTTCTTT
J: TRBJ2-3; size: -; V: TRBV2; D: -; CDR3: CASSEQDRATQYF; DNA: TGTGCCAGCAGTGAACAAGACCGGGCTACGCAGTATTTT
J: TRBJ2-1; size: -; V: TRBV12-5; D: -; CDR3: CASLGGPASYNEQFF; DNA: TGTGCTAGTCTGGGGGGGCCCGCCTCCTACAATGAGCAGTTCTTC
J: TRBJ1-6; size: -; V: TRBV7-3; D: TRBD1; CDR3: CASSLTRVGTGDSPLHF; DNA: TGTGCCAGCAGCTTAACCAGGGTGGGGACAGGGGATTCACCCCTCCACTTT
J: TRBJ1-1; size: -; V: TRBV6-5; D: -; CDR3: CASSYSSVGTEAFF; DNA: TGTGCCAGCAGTTACTCGTCCGTGGGGACTGAAGCTTTCTTT
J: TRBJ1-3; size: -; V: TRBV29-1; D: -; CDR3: CSVHLAGNTIYF; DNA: TGCAGCGTTCACTTGGCTGGAAACACCATATATTTT
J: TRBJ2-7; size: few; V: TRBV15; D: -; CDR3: CATSPVGLDNSYEQYF; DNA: TGTGCCACCAGCCCGGTGGGTCTGGACAACTCCTACGAGCAGTACTTC
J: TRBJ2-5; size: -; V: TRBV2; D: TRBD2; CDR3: CASRKAGGLVTQYF; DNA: TGTGCCAGCAGGAAAGCGGGGGGGCTAGTGACCCAGTACTTC
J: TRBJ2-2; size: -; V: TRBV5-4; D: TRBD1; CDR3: CASSINHGTGYTGELFF; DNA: TGTGCCAGCAGCATTAACCACGGGACAGGGTACACCGGGGAGCTGTTTTTT
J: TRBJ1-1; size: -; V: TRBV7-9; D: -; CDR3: CASSLMGMNTEAFF; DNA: TGTGCCAGCAGCTTAATGGGTATGAACACTGAAGCTTTCTTT
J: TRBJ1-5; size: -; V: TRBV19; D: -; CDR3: CASSIQPTEKGNQPQHF; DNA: TGTGCCAGTAGTATACAACCGACTGAGAAGGGCAATCAGCCCCAGCATTTT
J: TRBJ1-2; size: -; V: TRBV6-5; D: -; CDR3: CASSYGDGVNYGYTF; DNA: TGTGCCAGCAGTTACGGGGACGGGGTCAACTATGGCTACACCTTC
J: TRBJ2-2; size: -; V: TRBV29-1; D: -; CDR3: CSVVRAGELFF; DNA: TGCAGCGTTGTACGGGCCGGGGAGCTGTTTTTT
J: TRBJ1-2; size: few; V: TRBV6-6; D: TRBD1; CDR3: CASSSRGFGYGYTF; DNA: TGTGCCAGCAGCAGCAGGGGGTTCGGCTATGGCTACACCTTC
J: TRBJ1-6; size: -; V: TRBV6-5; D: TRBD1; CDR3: CASNTDRGQGSPLHF; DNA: TGTGCCAGCAATACTGACAGGGGGCAAGGTTCACCCCTCCACTTT
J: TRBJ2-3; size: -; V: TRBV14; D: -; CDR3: CASSQGFGAYAQYF; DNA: TGTGCCAGCAGCCAAGGGTTCGGGGCTTACGCGCAGTATTTT
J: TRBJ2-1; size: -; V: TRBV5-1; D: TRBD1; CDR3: CASSLRGRSNEQFF; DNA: TGCGCCAGCAGCTTAAGGGGGCGATCCAATGAGCAGTTCTTC
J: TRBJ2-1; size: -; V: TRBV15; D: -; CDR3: CATSVRGTYNEQFF; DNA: TGTGCCACCAGCGTGAGGGGGACATACAATGAGCAGTTCTTC
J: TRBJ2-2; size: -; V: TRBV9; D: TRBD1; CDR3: CASSESRGQRNTGELFF; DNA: TGTGCCAGCAGCGAAAGCAGGGGGCAAAGGAACACCGGGGAGCTGTTTTTT
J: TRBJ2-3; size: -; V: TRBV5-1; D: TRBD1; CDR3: CASSLGQGSDTQYF; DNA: TGCGCCAGCAGCTTGGGACAGGGGTCAGATACGCAGTATTTT
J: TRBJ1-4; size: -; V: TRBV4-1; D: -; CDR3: CASSQTGIGATNEKLFF; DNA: TGCGCCAGCAGCCAAACAGGGATCGGAGCAACTAATGAAAAACTGTTTTTT
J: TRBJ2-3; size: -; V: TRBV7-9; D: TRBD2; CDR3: CASSPQLAGATVGTDTQYF; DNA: TGTGCCAGCAGCCCACAACTAGCGGGGGCGACAGTTGGCACAGATACGCAGTATTTT
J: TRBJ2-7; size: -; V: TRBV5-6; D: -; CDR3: CASSPSPGSLPYEQYF; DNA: TGTGCCAGCAGCCCCTCCCCCGGTTCCTTGCCCTACGAGCAGTACTTC
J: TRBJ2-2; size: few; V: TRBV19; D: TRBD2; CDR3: CASSPAGVAGELFF; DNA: TGTGCCAGTAGTCCAGCGGGGGTGGCCGGGGAGCTGTTTTTT
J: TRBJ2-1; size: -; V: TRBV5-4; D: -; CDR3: CASSFGFSSYNEQFF; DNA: TGTGCCAGCAGCTTTGGATTTAGCTCCTACAATGAGCAGTTCTTC
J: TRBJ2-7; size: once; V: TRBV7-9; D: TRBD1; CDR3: CASSMTGDGEQYF; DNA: TGTGCCAGCAGCATGACAGGGGATGGCGAGCAGTACTTC
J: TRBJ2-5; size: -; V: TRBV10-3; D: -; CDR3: CAISEGKETQYF; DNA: TGTGCCATCAGTGAAGGCAAAGAGACCCAGTACTTC
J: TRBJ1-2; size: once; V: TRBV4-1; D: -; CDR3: CASSQAVPGVLIYGYTF; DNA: TGCGCCAGCAGCCAAGCCGTCCCGGGGGTACTAATCTATGGCTACACCTTC
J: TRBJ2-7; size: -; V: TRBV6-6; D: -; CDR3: CASSLGGTLSEQYF; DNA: TGTGCCAGCAGCCTGGGTGGGACCCTTTCCGAGCAGTACTTC
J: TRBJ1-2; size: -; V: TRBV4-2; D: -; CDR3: CASSQDGQENGYTF; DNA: TGTGCCAGCAGCCAAGATGGCCAGGAGAATGGCTACACCTTC
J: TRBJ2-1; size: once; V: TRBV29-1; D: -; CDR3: CSVGLGTHPEYAEQFF; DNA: TGCAGCGTTGGTCTCGGGACCCACCCCGAATACGCGGAGCAGTTCTTC